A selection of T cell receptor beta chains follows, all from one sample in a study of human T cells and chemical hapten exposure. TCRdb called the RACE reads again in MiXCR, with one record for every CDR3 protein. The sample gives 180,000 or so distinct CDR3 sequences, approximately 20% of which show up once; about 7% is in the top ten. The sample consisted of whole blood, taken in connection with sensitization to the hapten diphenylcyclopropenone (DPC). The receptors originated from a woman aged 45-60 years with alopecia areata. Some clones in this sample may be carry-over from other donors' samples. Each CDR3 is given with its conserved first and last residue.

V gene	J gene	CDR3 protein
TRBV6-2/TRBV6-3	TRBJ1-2	CASNEGNYGYTF
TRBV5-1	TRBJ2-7	CASSRDVRGEQYF
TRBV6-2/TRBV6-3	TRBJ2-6	CASRSSGRASGANVLTF
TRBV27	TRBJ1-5	CASSPLRDPPGGQPQHF
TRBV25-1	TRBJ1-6	CASSKDTGGGSPLHF
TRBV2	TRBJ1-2	CASSLGYRGGGYTF
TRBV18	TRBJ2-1	CASSLEGSSYNEQFF
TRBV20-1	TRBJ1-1	CSALEDPNTEAFF
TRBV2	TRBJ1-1	CASTSDTDTEAFF
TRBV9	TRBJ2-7	CASSVGHSHEQYF
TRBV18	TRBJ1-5	CASSPGQGQVQPQHF
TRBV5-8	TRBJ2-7	CASSLAQTGLKVYEQYF
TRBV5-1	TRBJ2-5	CASSHPGGETQYF
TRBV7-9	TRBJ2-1	CASSSRRGGGTYNEQFF
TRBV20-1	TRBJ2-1	CSASTSGSDEQFF
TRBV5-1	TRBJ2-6	CASSLRTGDSGANVLTF
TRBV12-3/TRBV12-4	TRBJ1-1	CASSLTGETEAFF
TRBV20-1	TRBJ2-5	CSAREGGKETQYF
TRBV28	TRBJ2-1	CASSLFHLAGVPKEQFF
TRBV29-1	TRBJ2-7	CSVGGQGPYEQNF
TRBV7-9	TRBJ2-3	CASTTGDLYGTQYF
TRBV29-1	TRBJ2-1	CSVATTEINEQFF
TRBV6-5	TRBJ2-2	CASSLPGRRSTGELFF
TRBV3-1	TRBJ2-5	CASSPSAIQETQYF
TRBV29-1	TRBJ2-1	CSVVFTASGSNEQFF
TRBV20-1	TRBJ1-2	CSASRSDRGYGYTF
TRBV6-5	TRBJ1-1	CASSYRGAEAFF
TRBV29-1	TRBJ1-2	CSVDVPGRDGYTF
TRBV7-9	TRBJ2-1	CASSLFPRYNEQFF
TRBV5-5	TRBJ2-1	CASSTYLVGTEPQEQFF
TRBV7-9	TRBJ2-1	CASSLTSGVSYNEQFF
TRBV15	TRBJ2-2	CATSRLAGGGTGELFF
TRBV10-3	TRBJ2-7	CAISGGRGDEQYF
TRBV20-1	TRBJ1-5	CSAIGLDNQPQHF
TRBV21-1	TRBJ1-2	CASSKKEGAREGLEDGYTF
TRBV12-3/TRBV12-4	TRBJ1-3	CASRSLGETGNTIYF
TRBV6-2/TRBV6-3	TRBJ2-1	CASRRSSSYNEQFF
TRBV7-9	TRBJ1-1	CASSLDTVTEAFF
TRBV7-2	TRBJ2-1	CASSSRTAHYNEQFF
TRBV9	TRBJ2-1	CASTIRSSGFDNEQFF
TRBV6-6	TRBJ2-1	CASSYSQNEQFF
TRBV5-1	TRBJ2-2	CASRVRPVNTGELFF
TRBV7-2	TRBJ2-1	CASSRPVGYNEQFF
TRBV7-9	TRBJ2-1	CASSLESRKQFF
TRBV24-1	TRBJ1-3	CATKTRRRNTIYF
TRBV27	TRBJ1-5	CASSLGWSNQPQHF
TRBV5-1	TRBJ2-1	CASSLEGRVVDEQFF
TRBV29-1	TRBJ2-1	CSVSLPRLSNEQFF
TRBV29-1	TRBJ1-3	CSVEPRRGENTIYF
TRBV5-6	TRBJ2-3	CASSRGGRATDTQYF
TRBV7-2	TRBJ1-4	CASSSHLVAGGKLFF
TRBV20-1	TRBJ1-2	CSARHRDRGHAGYTF
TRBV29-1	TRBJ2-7	CSVRTGVFPEQYF
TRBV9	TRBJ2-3	CASSVGTTADTQYF
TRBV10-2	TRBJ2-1	CASSEWGKLNEQFF
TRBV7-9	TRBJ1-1	CASSPRSRTMNTEAFF
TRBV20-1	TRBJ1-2	CSARGVGTNYGYTF
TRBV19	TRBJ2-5	CATRQAGETQYF
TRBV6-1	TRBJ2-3	CASSEGTSGYTDTQYF
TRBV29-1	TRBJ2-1	CSVDQRNNEQFF